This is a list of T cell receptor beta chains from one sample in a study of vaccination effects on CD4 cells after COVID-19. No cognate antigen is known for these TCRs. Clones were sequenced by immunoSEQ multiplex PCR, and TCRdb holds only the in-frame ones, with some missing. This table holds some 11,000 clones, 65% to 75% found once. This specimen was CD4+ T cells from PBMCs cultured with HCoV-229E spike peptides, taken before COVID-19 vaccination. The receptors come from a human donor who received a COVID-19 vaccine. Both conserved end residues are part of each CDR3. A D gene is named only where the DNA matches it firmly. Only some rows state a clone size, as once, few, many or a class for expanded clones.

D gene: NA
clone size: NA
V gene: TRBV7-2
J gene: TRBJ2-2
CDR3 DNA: TGTGCCAGCAGCCCCCGCGTAAGCGCGAACACCGGGGAGCTGTTTTTT
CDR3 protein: CASSPRVSANTGELFF

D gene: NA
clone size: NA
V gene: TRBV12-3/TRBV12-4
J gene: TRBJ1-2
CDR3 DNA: TGTGCCAGCACTGGGGTAGGGGCGCCTGGCTACACCTTC
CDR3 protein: CASTGVGAPGYTF

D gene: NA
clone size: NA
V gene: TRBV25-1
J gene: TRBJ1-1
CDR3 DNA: TGTGCCAGCCGGACCTTGAACACTGAAGCTTTCTTT
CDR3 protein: CASRTLNTEAFF

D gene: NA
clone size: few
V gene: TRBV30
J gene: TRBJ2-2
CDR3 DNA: TGTGCCTGGAGCGGACCAGGCGGGGAGCTGTTTTTT
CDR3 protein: CAWSGPGGELFF

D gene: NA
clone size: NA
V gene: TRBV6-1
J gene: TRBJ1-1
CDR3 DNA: TGTGCCAGCAGTGGAGGATGGCCAGGGCGGGGCACTGAAGCTTTCTTT
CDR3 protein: CASSGGWPGRGTEAFF

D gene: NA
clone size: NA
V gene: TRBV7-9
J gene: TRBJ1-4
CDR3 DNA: TGTGCCAGCTTAAGCGCCGGCGGGGGGGAAAAACTGTTTTTT
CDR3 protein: CASLSAGGGEKLFF

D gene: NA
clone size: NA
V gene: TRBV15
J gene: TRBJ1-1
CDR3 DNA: TGTGCCACCAGCAGACCCTACCGGACGATGAACACTGAAGCTTTCTTT
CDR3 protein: CATSRPYRTMNTEAFF

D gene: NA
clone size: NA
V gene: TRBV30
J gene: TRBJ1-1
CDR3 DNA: TGTGCCTGGAGTGGACCCCGTGAAGCTTTCTTT
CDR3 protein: CAWSGPREAFF

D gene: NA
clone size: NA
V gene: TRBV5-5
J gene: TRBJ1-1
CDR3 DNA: TGTGCCAGCAGCTTGGATCCAGGAACGATGAACACTGAAGCTTTCTTT
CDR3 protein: CASSLDPGTMNTEAFF

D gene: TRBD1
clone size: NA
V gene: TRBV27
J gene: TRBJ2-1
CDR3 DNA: TGTGCCAGCAGGACAGGGTCCTACAATGAGCAGTTCTTC
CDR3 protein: CASRTGSYNEQFF

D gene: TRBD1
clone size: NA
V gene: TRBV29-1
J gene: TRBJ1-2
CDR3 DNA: TGCAGCGTCGACCTAAAGACAGGGGTCTATGGCTACACCTTC
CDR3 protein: CSVDLKTGVYGYTF

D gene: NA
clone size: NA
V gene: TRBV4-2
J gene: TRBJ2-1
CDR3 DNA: TGTGCCAGCAGCCAAGGAGTCGTGGCGGTCAGCTCCTACAATGAGCAGTTCTTC
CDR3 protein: CASSQGVVAVSSYNEQFF

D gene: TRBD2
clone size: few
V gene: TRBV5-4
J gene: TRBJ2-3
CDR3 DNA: TGTGCCAGCAGCTCGACTAGCGGGGCACGCACAGATACGCAGTATTTT
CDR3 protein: CASSSTSGARTDTQYF

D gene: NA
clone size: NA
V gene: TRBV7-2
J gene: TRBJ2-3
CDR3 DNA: TGTGCCAGCAGCCAAACTTCTAGCACAGATACGCAGTATTTT
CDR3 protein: CASSQTSSTDTQYF

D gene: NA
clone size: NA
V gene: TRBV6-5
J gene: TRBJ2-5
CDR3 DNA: TGTGCCAGCAGTTACATGCAAGGGGGTATCAGAGAGACCCAGTACTTC
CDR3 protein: CASSYMQGGIRETQYF

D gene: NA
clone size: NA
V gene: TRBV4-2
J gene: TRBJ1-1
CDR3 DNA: TGTGCCAGCAGCCAACCGGGACACCGGAACACTGAAGCTTTCTTT
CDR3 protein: CASSQPGHRNTEAFF

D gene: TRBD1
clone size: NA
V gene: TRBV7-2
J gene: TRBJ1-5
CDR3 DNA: TGTGCCAGCAGCTTAGGGGACAGGGTACAGCCCCAGCATTTT
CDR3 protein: CASSLGDRVQPQHF

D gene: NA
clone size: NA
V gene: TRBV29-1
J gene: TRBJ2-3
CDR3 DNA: TGCAGCGTTGGGGGGGCCGGGAGCACAGATACGCAGTATTTT
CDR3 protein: CSVGGAGSTDTQYF

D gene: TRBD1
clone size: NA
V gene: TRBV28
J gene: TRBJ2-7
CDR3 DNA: TGTGCCAGCAGTGCCCCGGGACAGGGGCGTTACGAGCAGTACTTC
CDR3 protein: CASSAPGQGRYEQYF

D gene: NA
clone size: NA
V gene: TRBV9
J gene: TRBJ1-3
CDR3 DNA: TGTGCCAGCAGCCCCTGGGGCAGGGAAGGAAACACCATATATTTT
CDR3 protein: CASSPWGREGNTIYF

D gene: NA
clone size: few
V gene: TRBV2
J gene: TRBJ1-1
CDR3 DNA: TGTGCCAGCACCACGGGGGGGGCGGGCACTGAAGCTTTCTTT
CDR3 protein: CASTTGGAGTEAFF

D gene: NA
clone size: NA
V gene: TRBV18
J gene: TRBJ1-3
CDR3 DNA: TGTGCCAGCTCACCAACAGGGATAGGAGGAAACACCATATATTTT
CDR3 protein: CASSPTGIGGNTIYF

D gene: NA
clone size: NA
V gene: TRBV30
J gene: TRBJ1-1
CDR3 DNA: TGTGCCTGGAGGTATCGGGGCAGACCAAAATCGGATGAAGCTTTCTTT
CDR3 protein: CAWRYRGRPKSDEAFF

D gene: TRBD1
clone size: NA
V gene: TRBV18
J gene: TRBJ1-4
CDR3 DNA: TGTGCCAGCTCACCCCGGGACAGGGGGGATAATGAAAAACTGTTTTTT
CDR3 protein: CASSPRDRGDNEKLFF

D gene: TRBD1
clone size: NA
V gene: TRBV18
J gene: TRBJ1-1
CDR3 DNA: TGTGCCAGCTCACCGGGACAGCAGAACACTGAAGCTTTCTTT
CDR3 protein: CASSPGQQNTEAFF

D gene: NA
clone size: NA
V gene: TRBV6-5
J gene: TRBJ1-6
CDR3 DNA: TGTGCCAGCACCCAGAAGGGGGTCAATTCACCCCTCCACTTT
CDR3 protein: CASTQKGVNSPLHF

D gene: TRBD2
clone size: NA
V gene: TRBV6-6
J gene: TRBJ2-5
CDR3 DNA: TGTGCCAGCAGTCCACTAGCGGGGGGGCAACTAGGGCAAGAGACCCAGTACTTC
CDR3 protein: CASSPLAGGQLGQETQYF

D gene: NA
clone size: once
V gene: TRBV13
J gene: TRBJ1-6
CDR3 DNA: TGTGCCAGCAGCTTAGAGCGGGGTTCACCCCTCCACTTT
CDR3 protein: CASSLERGSPLHF

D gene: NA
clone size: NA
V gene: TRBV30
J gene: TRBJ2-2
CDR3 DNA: TGTGCCTGGAGTCGACGGCGGAACACCGGGGAGCTGTTTTTT
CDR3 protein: CAWSRRRNTGELFF

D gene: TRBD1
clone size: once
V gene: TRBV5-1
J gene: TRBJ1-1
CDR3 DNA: TGCGCCAGCAGCTTGGTAGGACAGGGGGCGAACACTGAAGCTTTCTTT
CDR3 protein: CASSLVGQGANTEAFF

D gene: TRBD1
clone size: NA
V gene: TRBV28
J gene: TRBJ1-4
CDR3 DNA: TGTGCCAGCAGTTCGGGACAGGGGGGAAAACTGTTTTTT
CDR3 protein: CASSSGQGGKLFF

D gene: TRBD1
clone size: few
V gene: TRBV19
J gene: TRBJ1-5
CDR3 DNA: TGTGCCAGTAGTTCCGGACAGGGGGATAATAGCAATCAGCCCCAGCATTTT
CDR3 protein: CASSSGQGDNSNQPQHF

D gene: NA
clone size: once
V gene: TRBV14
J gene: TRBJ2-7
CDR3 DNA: TGTGCCAGCAGCCCTGGGACATCCTACGAGCAGTACTTC
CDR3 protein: CASSPGTSYEQYF

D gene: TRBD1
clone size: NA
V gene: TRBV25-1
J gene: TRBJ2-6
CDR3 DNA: TGTGCCAGCAGTGAATGGGGGACAGGGGCTGGGGCCAACGTCCTGACTTTC
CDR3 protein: CASSEWGTGAGANVLTF

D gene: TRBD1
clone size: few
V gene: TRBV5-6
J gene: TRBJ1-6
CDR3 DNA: TGTGCCAGCAGCCCATACAGGGGTGGAAATTCACCCCTCCACTTT
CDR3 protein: CASSPYRGGNSPLHF

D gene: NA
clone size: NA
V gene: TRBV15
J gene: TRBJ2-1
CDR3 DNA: TGTGCCACCAGCCTCGGTGAAACTGGGCAGTTCTTC
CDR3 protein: CATSLGETGQFF

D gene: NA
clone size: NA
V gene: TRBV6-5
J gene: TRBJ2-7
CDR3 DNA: TGTGCCAGCAGTTACCAGCAGGGCCCTTACGAGCAGTACTTC
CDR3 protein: CASSYQQGPYEQYF

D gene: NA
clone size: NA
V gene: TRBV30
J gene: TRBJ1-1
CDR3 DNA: TGTGCCTGGCGGCCTCGTCAGTTGGGGGAAGCTGAAGCTTTCTTT
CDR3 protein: CAWRPRQLGEAEAFF

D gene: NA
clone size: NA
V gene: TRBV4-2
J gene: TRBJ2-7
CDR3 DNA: TGTGCCAGCAGCCTTTCCAGGGCCGAGAGCTCCTACGAGCAGTACTTC
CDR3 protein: CASSLSRAESSYEQYF

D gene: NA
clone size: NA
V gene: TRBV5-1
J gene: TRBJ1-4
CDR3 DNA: TGCGCCAGCAGCTTGCTGGGGTTTCGCGAAAAACTGTTTTTT
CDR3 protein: CASSLLGFREKLFF

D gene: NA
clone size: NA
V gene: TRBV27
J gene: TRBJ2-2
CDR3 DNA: TGTGCCAGCAGTCAGAACACCGGGGAGCTGTTTTTT
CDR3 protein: CASSQNTGELFF

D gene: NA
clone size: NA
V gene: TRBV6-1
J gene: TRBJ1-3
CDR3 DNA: TGTGCCAGCAGTGACGGCAGATCGATTGACACCATATATTTT
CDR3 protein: CASSDGRSIDTIYF

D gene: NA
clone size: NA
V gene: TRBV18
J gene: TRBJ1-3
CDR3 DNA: TGTGCCAGCTCACCACGGGGTGGTGAGGACACCATATATTTT
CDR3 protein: CASSPRGGEDTIYF

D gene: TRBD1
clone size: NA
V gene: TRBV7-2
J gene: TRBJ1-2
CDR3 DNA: TGTGCCAGCAGCCCAGGACAGGGGGGGATCTTTGGCTACACCTTC
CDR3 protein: CASSPGQGGIFGYTF

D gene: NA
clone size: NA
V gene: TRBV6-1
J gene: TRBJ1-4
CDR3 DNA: TGTGCCAGCAGTGACGGGGGATTAGATGAAAAACTGTTTTTT
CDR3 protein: CASSDGGLDEKLFF

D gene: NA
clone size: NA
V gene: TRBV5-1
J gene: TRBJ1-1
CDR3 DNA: TGCGCCAGCACCTGGGGGGGGCCGAACACTGAAGCTTTCTTT
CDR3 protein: CASTWGGPNTEAFF

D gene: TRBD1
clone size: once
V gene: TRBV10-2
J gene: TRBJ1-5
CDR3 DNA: TGCGCCAGCACCGCTACGGGACAGGGGTATCAGCCCCAGCATTTT
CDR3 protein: CASTATGQGYQPQHF

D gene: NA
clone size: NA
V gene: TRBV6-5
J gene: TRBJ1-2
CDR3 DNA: TGTGCCAGCAGTCTACGGGGGGTAGGCTACACCTTC
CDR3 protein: CASSLRGVGYTF

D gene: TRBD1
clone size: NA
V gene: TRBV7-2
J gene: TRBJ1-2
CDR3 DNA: TGTGCCAGCAGCTTTGGACAGGGGATCGGTGGCTACACCTTC
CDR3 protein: CASSFGQGIGGYTF

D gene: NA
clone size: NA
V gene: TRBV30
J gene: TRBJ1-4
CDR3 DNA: TGTGCCTGGAGTGTCTTCATTTTTGCAACTAATGAAAAACTGTTTTTT
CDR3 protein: CAWSVFIFATNEKLFF

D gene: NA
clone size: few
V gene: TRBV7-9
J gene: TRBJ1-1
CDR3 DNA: TGTGCCAGCAGCTGGAGAAAAGCTTTCTTT
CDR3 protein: CASSWRKAFF

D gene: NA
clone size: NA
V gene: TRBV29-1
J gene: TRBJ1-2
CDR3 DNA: TGCAGCGCCCAAGGCAGCCTGGAATCCAACTATGGCTACACCTTC
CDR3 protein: CSAQGSLESNYGYTF

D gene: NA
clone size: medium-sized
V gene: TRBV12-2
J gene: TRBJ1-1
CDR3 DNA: TGTGCAAGTCGCCCGGACGGCGAGAACACTGAAGCTTTCTTT
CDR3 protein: CASRPDGENTEAFF